These 30 T cell receptor beta chains originate from one sample sequenced in a study of blood T cell repertoires in COVID-19. The assay was immunoSEQ multiplex PCR, and TCRdb's table has in-frame clones only and misses some. Of tens of thousands of clones in the sample, about 86% were seen once. Sequenced input: peripheral blood. The source is a man of 80 years or more with acute or convalescent COVID-19.

The genes are TRBV6-2 or TRBV6-3 and TRBJ2-1; 11 bases line up with TRBD2. From germline, CDR1 is MNHEY and CDR2 SVGEGT. With 3 bases clipped from V and 7 bases from J, the junction kept 11 bases outside the gene matches. The length of the CDR3 is 17 residues. CDR3 nucleotides: TGTGCCAGCAGTTATGGTATAGCGGGAGGGCCGGTAAATGAGCAGTTCTTC. This encodes CASSYGIAGGPVNEQFF.

The chain couples TRBV19 to TRBJ2-1, with 9 positions matching TRBD2. Trimming took 5 bases from V and 8 from J; bases not matched to a gene: 10. The CDR3 covers 15 residues. Germline assignment: CDR1 LNHDA and CDR2 SQIVND (reference sequence). CDR3 in DNA: TGTGCCAGTAGTCCCCCGCGGGAGGGCCTCGATGAGCAGTTCTTC. Its protein is CASSPPREGLDEQFF. Full variable domain (rest looked up from reference TRBV19 and TRBJ2-1): DGGITQSPKYLFRKEGQNVTLSCEQNLNHDAMYWYRQDPGQGLRLIYYSQIVNDFQKGDIAEGYSVSREKKESFPLTVTSAQKNPTAFYLCASSPPREGLDEQFFGPGTRLTVL.

This clone was detected once. At one of its ends the junction is not consistent with the germline gene, which may arise from a read error. The chain combines TRBV29-1 with TRBJ2-7, with D hard to call. The CDR3 runs 11 residues. The germline gives CDR1 SQVTM, CDR2 ANQGSEA. In DNA form, the CDR3 reads TGCAGCGTGGAAGATACCTACGAGCAGTACTTC. Protein: CSVEDTYEQYF.

This CDR3 reads CSVSGQGARETQYF. CDR3 coding DNA: TGCAGCGTTTCGGGACAGGGGGCTAGGGAGACCCAGTACTTC. This chain links TRBV29-1 with TRBJ2-5, with 12 bases aligning to TRBD1. CDR3 length: 14 amino acids. With 5 bases clipped from V and 5 bases from J, the junction kept 6 bases outside the gene matches. The V gene's germline CDR1 is SQVTM and CDR2 ANQGSEA.

The rearrangement links TRBV7-6 to TRBJ2-1, with TRBD2 matching over 9 bases. Per the germline V gene, CDR1 is SGHVS and CDR2 is FNYEAQ. V was clipped by 1 base and J by 7 bases; unmatched bases: 8. The CDR3 spans 16 residues. CDR3: CASSLGGGLARNEQFF. CDR3 DNA sequence: TGTGCCAGCAGCTTAGGGGGAGGACTAGCGAGGAATGAGCAGTTCTTC.

This clone is a singleton in its sample. The rearrangement uses TRBV5-1 and TRBJ1-2; 7 bases map to TRBD1. Germline CDR1 and CDR2: SGHRS and YFSETQ. The V gene end was trimmed by 4 bases and the J gene end by 4 bases; junction bases not matched to a gene: 7. This CDR3 comprises 14 residues. CDR3 residues: CASSLRQGSYGYTF. In DNA, the CDR3 is TGCGCCAGCAGCCTAAGACAGGGTTCCTATGGCTACACCTTC. Complete variable domain (other parts from reference TRBV5-1 and TRBJ1-2): KAGVTQTPRYLIKTRGQQVTLSCSPISGHRSVSWYQQTPGQGLQFLFEYFSETQRNKGNFPGRFSGRQFSNSRSEMNVSTLELGDSALYLCASSLRQGSYGYTFGSGTRLTVV.

The rearrangement links TRBV6-4 to TRBJ1-5; the D gene is possibly TRBD1 (6 bases). CDR1 and CDR2 (germline): MRHNA, SNTAGT. V shed 5 bases and J shed 7 bases, with 12 bases lying between them. This CDR3 contains 13 residues. The CDR3: CASSRDTGQPQHF. CDR3 DNA sequence: TGTGCCAGCAGTAGGGACACAGGCCAGCCCCAGCATTTT.

The chain combines TRBV29-1 with TRBJ2-1, with a tentative D call TRBD2 (5 bases). This CDR3 contains 17 residues. Germline V gene sequence: CDR1 SQVTM, CDR2 ANQGSEA. The V gene lost 0 bases and the J gene lost 0 bases, with 15 bases spanning the gap. The CDR3 nucleotides are TGCAGCGTTGAAGATCGGAGCGGAGCTAGCTCCTACAATGAGCAGTTCTTC. Protein sequence: CSVEDRSGASSYNEQFF.

The V call is TRBV29-1, the J call TRBJ1-1; 12 positions match TRBD1. Germline CDR1 SQVTM, CDR2 ANQGSEA. CDR3 size: 15 residues. V was pared by 5 bases and J by 1 base, with 5 bases of the junction left unmatched. The CDR3 DNA follows: TGCAGCGTTTCCGGGACAGGGGGCCGGAACACTGAAGCTTTCTTT. This encodes CSVSGTGGRNTEAFF.

The chain has TRBV20-1 and TRBJ2-1, with TRBD1 matching 10 bases. Germline CDR1 and CDR2: DFQATT and SNEGSKA (reference sequence). Unmatched junction bases numbered 7, after V lost 3 bases and J lost 5 bases. The CDR3 contains 15 residues. The chain's CDR3 is CSASGDRGWNNEQFF. The CDR3 DNA reads as TGCAGTGCTAGTGGGGACAGGGGATGGAACAATGAGCAGTTCTTC.

This clone was seen a handful of times. V gene TRBV18 combines with J gene TRBJ1-5, with D hard to call. CDR1 and CDR2 (germline): KGHSH, LQKENI. This CDR3 spans 15 amino acids. V gave up 6 bases and J gave up 6 bases, with 18 bases separating them. The CDR3 loop reads CASSSRLVVGQPQHF. DNA for the CDR3: TGTGCCAGCTCGTCCAGGTTGGTGGTCGGTCAGCCCCAGCATTTT.

The chain recombines TRBV11-3 with TRBJ2-1; tentatively, D is TRBD2 (6 bases). The CDR3 runs to 12 residues. The ends were cut back, 5 bases at V and 8 bases at J, with 10 bases in the middle. Germline CDR1 SGHNT, CDR2 YENEEA. DNA for the CDR3: TGTGCCAGCAGCCAAAAGCGGGATGAGCAGTTCTTC. Translation gives CASSQKRDEQFF. The full variable domain, completed using reference TRBV11-3 and TRBJ2-1, is EAGVVQSPRYKIIEKKQPVAFWCNPISGHNTLYWYLQNLGQGPELLIRYENEEAVDDSQLPKDRFSAERLKGVDSTLKIQPAELGDSAVYLCASSQKRDEQFFGPGTRLTVL.

The V and J genes are TRBV3-1 (or the pseudogene TRBV3-2) and TRBJ2-7; 7 nucleotides line up with TRBD2. The germline V gene has CDR1 LGHDT and CDR2 YNNKEL (reference sequence). V lost 4 bases to trimming and J lost 6 bases; unmatched junction nucleotides: 6. This CDR3 is built from 13 residues. DNA for the CDR3: TGTGCCAGCAGCCCCCGACTAGCCGGCGAGCAGTACTTC. Amino acids: CASSPRLAGEQYF.

The gene calls are TRBV3-1 (or the pseudogene TRBV3-2) and TRBJ2-5; D is unresolved. V shed 1 base and J shed 2 bases, with 8 bases lying between them. Germline CDR1 reads LGHDT; CDR2 reads YNNKEL (reference sequence). The CDR3 is 14 residues long. The CDR3 nucleotides read TGTGCCAGCAGCCAAGCCCGAGGACAAGAGACCCAGTACTTC. It codes for CASSQARGQETQYF.

V is TRBV30 and J is TRBJ1-5; D is possibly TRBD1 (5 bases). V dropped 1 base and J dropped 3 bases, with 10 bases sitting between them. Germline V gene lookup returns CDR1 GTSNPN and CDR2 SVGIG (reference sequence). There are 14 residues in the CDR3. CDR3 region: CAWSGQTINQPQHF. In DNA form, the CDR3 reads TGTGCCTGGAGTGGACAGACGATCAATCAGCCCCAGCATTTT. The entire variable domain, with the rest obtained from reference TRBV30 and TRBJ1-5, is as follows: SQTIHQWPATLVQPVGSPLSLECTVEGTSNPNLYWYRQAAGRGLQLLFYSVGIGQISSEVPQNLSASRPQDRQFILSSKKLLLSDSGFYLCAWSGQTINQPQHFGDGTRLSIL.

The DNA for the CDR3 is TGTGCCAGCAGTTTCGACAGGCGGTCCTACGAGCAGTACTTC. Protein product: CASSFDRRSYEQYF. This chain connects TRBV6-2 or TRBV6-3 to TRBJ2-7; tentative D call: TRBD1 (6 bases). This CDR3 is built from 14 residues. Trimming pared 4 bases from V and 1 base from J, leaving 11 bases between. The germline V gene encodes CDR1 MNHEY and CDR2 SVGEGT.

The chain uses TRBV5-1 and TRBJ2-5; no clear D. The CDR3 runs to 17 residues. With 4 bases removed from V and 1 base from J, the gap between germline ends came to 20 bases. Germline V gene data show CDR1 as SGHRS and CDR2 as YFSETQ. The CDR3, as DNA: TGCGCCAGCAGCCGAACCCCCACTGACACCATCCAAGAGACCCAGTACTTC. Translating gives CASSRTPTDTIQETQYF. The full variable domain, completed using reference TRBV5-1 and TRBJ2-5, is KAGVTQTPRYLIKTRGQQVTLSCSPISGHRSVSWYQQTPGQGLQFLFEYFSETQRNKGNFPGRFSGRQFSNSRSEMNVSTLELGDSALYLCASSRTPTDTIQETQYFGPGTRLLVL.

V gene TRBV6-5 combines with J gene TRBJ2-3, with TRBD1 identical over 8 bases. The junction had 0 bases not matched to a gene; V was cut back by 0 bases and J by 1 base. CDR3 length: 15 amino acids. Per the germline V gene, CDR1 is MNHEY and CDR2 is SVGAGI. This CDR3 reads CASSYSGQGTDTQYF. The DNA for the CDR3 is TGTGCCAGCAGTTACTCGGGACAGGGCACAGATACGCAGTATTTT.

The chain is built from TRBV3-1 (or the pseudogene TRBV3-2) and TRBJ2-7; D perhaps matches TRBD2 (5 bases). The V gene's germline CDR1 is LGHDT and CDR2 YNNKEL (reference sequence). Trimming pared 4 bases from V and 3 bases from J, leaving 10 bases between. The CDR3 has 13 residues. For the CDR3, the DNA is TGTGCCAGCAGCCCCCCGGACTTCTACGAGCAGTACTTC. Translated: CASSPPDFYEQYF.

In this sample, this clone turned up once. The genes are TRBV29-1 and TRBJ2-3; D is ambiguous. The CDR3 extends over 12 amino acids. Trimming shortened V by 4 bases and J by 2 bases, and 7 bases separated the two germline ends. Germline V gene lookup returns CDR1 SQVTM and CDR2 ANQGSEA. CDR3 protein: CSVATDTDTQYF. DNA for the CDR3: TGCAGCGTTGCTACAGACACAGATACGCAGTATTTT.

The chain is built from TRBV28 and TRBJ1-6, with no clear D. This CDR3 contains 13 residues. The germline V gene encodes CDR1 MDHEN and CDR2 SYDVKM. Trimming removed 5 bases from V and 7 bases from J, with 9 bases in between. DNA of the CDR3: TGTGCCAGCAGTACTAGTCCCAATTCACCCCTCCACTTT. Translating it yields CASSTSPNSPLHF.

This chain links TRBV30 with TRBJ1-1; D is possibly TRBD1 (5 bases). The CDR3 contains 13 residues. Germline V gives CDR1 GTSNPN, CDR2 SVGIG (reference sequence). Trimming left V 2 bases short and J 4 bases short, with 11 bases between. The CDR3 nucleotides read TGTGCCTGGAGTTCGGGACTGGGCACTGAAGCTTTCTTT. The encoded protein is CAWSSGLGTEAFF. The full variable domain, with the rest looked up from reference TRBV30 and TRBJ1-1, is SQTIHQWPATLVQPVGSPLSLECTVEGTSNPNLYWYRQAAGRGLQLLFYSVGIGQISSEVPQNLSASRPQDRQFILSSKKLLLSDSGFYLCAWSSGLGTEAFFGQGTRLTVV.

The chain links TRBV7-2 to TRBJ2-1, with a tentative D call TRBD2 (6 bases). Trimming removed 2 bases at V and 5 bases at J, with 16 bases between. CDR3 length: 16 amino acids. Germline assignment: CDR1 SGHTA and CDR2 FQGNSA. CDR3: CASSLSSGVGDNEQFF. The CDR3 coding sequence is TGTGCCAGCAGCTTATCTTCGGGAGTTGGGGACAATGAGCAGTTCTTC.

This sequence joins TRBV29-1 and TRBJ2-3; 8 nucleotides match TRBD2. Germline V gene sequence: CDR1 SQVTM, CDR2 ANQGSEA. V shed 1 base, J shed 4 bases, and the junction held 7 bases outside the gene matches. This CDR3 is 15 amino acids long. CDR3 coding DNA: TGCAGCGTTGAAGTCACGCGGGAGGCCCCAGATACGCAGTATTTT. Translation: CSVEVTREAPDTQYF.

The J gene is TRBJ1-2, the V gene TRBV7-9; D may be TRBD1 (6 bases). The CDR3 covers 13 residues. Germline V gene data show CDR1 as SEHNR and CDR2 as FQNEAQ (reference sequence). V was pared by 1 base and J by 6 bases, with 9 bases between. The CDR3 loop reads CASSLDRVDGYTF. The DNA of the CDR3 is TGTGCCAGCAGCTTAGACAGGGTCGATGGCTACACCTTC.

V and J are TRBV7-3 and TRBJ2-7, with 9 bases aligning to TRBD1. This CDR3 is built from 15 residues. Trimming at V came to 2 bases and at J to 2 bases, leaving 4 bases not matched to a gene. Germline V lookup: CDR1 SGHTA, CDR2 FQGTGA. CDR3 loop: CASSLGGQGTYEQYF. The CDR3 coding sequence is TGTGCCAGCAGCTTAGGGGGACAGGGAACCTACGAGCAGTACTTC.

V and J are TRBV10-3 and TRBJ2-2; 9 positions agree with TRBD1. The V gene's germline CDR1 is ENHRY and CDR2 SYGVKD. The length of the CDR3 is 15 residues. V was pared by 0 bases and J by 6 bases, with 2 bases of the junction left unmatched. The CDR3 loop reads CAISESGQGAGELFF. CDR3 DNA sequence: TGTGCCATCAGTGAGTCGGGACAGGGAGCCGGGGAGCTGTTTTTT.

This clone came up a few times. The chain uses TRBV11-2 and TRBJ2-5; tentatively, D is TRBD2 (6 bases). CDR1 and CDR2 (germline): SGHAT, FQNNGV. V lost 4 bases, J lost 5 bases, and 17 bases lay in between. This CDR3 is built from 15 residues. The CDR3 DNA reads as TGTGCCAGCAGCTCCCGCGCGACTAGAGGGGAGACCCAGTACTTC. Its protein is CASSSRATRGETQYF.

The CDR3 DNA reads as TGTGCCAGCAGCCCCATTGGGCTAGCTTCGGGGAAGACCCAGTACTTC. Its translation is CASSPIGLASGKTQYF. V and J are TRBV7-6 and TRBJ2-5; D is possibly TRBD2 (5 bases). Germline-derived CDR1 and CDR2 are SGHVS and FNYEAQ. The ends were cut back, 5 bases at V and 6 bases at J, with 22 bases in the middle. CDR3 length: 16 residues. The entire variable domain, with the rest obtained from reference TRBV7-6 and TRBJ2-5, is as follows: GAGVSQSPRYKVTKRGQDVALRCDPISGHVSLYWYRQALGQGPEFLTYFNYEAQQDKSGLPNDRFSAERPEGSISTLTIQRTEQRDSAMYRCASSPIGLASGKTQYFGPGTRLLVL.

The rearrangement uses TRBV5-1 and TRBJ2-7, with 9 bases matching TRBD2. V shed 5 bases and J 4 bases; nucleotides not matched to a gene: 10. The CDR3 length is 15 residues. Germline V gene lookup returns CDR1 SGHRS and CDR2 YFSETQ. The CDR3 is CASRSGETSGYEQYF. CDR3 coding DNA: TGCGCCAGCAGATCGGGAGAGACTAGCGGATACGAGCAGTACTTC.